The 31 T cell receptor beta chains below come from one sample, sequenced in a study of multiple sclerosis patients with progressive multifocal leukoencephalopathy. TCRdb's table, derived via immunoSEQ multiplex PCR, lists solely in-frame clones and lacks some. The sample holds 25,000 to 35,000 clones; 89% are singletons and the top ten take 1.5%. Noted time point: before natalizumab initiation. Sequencing was done on a sample of PBMCs. These receptors were taken from a human donor with multiple sclerosis.

The rearrangement uses TRBV7-8 and TRBJ2-1; D is ambiguous. Deletions cut 6 bases from V and 7 bases from J, with 13 bases between. Germline V gene data show CDR1 as SGHVS and CDR2 as FQNEAQ. The CDR3 has 13 amino acids. CDR3 bases: TGTGCCAGCAGTCCACTTGTGGGGAATGAGCAGTTCTTC. Protein product: CASSPLVGNEQFF.

The V and J genes are TRBV14 and TRBJ2-1, with TRBD1 as a possible D gene (5 bases). Germline V gene data show CDR1 as SGHDN and CDR2 as FVKESK. Trimming took off 4 bases at V and 10 bases at J, with 14 bases between the two ends. The CDR3 covers 13 residues. CDR3 DNA sequence: TGTGCCAGCAGCCCTAATCTCTCAGGGGAGCAGTTCTTC. This encodes CASSPNLSGEQFF.

The chain links TRBV7-6 to TRBJ1-2, with a tentative D call TRBD1 (6 bases). Trimming shortened V by 2 bases and J by 3 bases, and 22 bases separated the two germline ends. The CDR3 is 18 amino acids. Germline CDR1 SGHVS, CDR2 FNYEAQ. CDR3 sequence reads: CASSLRPRGLPGDYGYTF. The CDR3 nucleotides read TGTGCCAGCAGCTTACGGCCCAGGGGACTACCGGGGGACTATGGCTACACCTTC.

The sample holds one count of this clone. The chain employs TRBV7-2 and TRBJ1-5; 7 bases fit TRBD1. The CDR3 covers 16 residues. Per the germline V gene, CDR1 is SGHTA and CDR2 is FQGNSA. The V gene end was trimmed by 1 base and the J gene end by 2 bases; junction bases not matched to a gene: 5. The CDR3 coding sequence is TGTGCCAGCAGCTTAGACAGGGGAGGGGGCAATCAGCCCCAGCATTTT. Its translation: CASSLDRGGGNQPQHF.

The chain recombines TRBV2 with TRBJ2-3; tentative D call: TRBD1 (6 bases). The CDR3 covers 15 residues. The germline V gene has CDR1 SNHLY and CDR2 FYNNEI. The ends were cut back, 4 bases at V and 0 bases at J, with 11 bases in the middle. This CDR3 reads CASSGLGASTDTQYF. For the CDR3, the DNA is TGTGCCAGCAGTGGGCTGGGGGCGAGCACAGATACGCAGTATTTT.

The rearrangement joins TRBV9 to TRBJ2-3, with a tentative D call TRBD1 (5 bases). This CDR3 has 14 residues. V was cut by 0 bases and J by 5 bases, with 10 bases left in between. Germline CDR1 SGDLS, CDR2 YYNGEE. The CDR3 protein is CASSVEGFEDTQYF. CDR3 nucleotides: TGTGCCAGCAGCGTAGAGGGGTTTGAAGATACGCAGTATTTT.

This clone was seen more than once but under ten times. This chain links TRBV30 with TRBJ1-1; D gene ambiguous. This CDR3 region has 12 residues. V was cut by 0 bases and J by 4 bases, with 6 bases left in between. Germline loops: CDR1 GTSNPN, CDR2 SVGIG (reference sequence). DNA for the CDR3: TGTGCCTGGAGTGTACTAAGCACTGAAGCTTTCTTT. Amino acids: CAWSVLSTEAFF.

Worth noting for this clone: The identical CDR3 is also encoded by other nucleotide sequences in the sample. The V call is TRBV9, the J call TRBJ2-7, with D possibly being TRBD1 or TRBD2 (5 bases each). There are 14 residues in the CDR3. Germline CDR1 and CDR2: SGDLS and YYNGEE. The V end lost 0 bases, the J end lost 0 bases, and 7 bases lay between the germline ends. The CDR3 bases are TGTGCCAGCAGCGTAGCCGGGGCCTCCTACGAGCAGTACTTC. Amino acids: CASSVAGASYEQYF.

The chain combines TRBV28 with TRBJ2-2; the match to TRBD1 covers 8 bases. Germline loops: CDR1 MDHEN, CDR2 SYDVKM. The CDR3 is 15 amino acids. J was trimmed by 6 bases and V by 5 bases; bases with no gene match: 8. The CDR3 DNA is TGTGCCAGCAGTCTCGGGACAGGCGTGGCCGGGGAGCTGTTTTTT. Translating gives CASSLGTGVAGELFF.

This rearrangement joins TRBV11-2 to TRBJ1-5, with unresolved D. The CDR3 runs 14 residues. Germline values: CDR1 SGHAT, CDR2 FQNNGV. V lost 1 base and J 4 bases, leaving 8 bases between the germline ends. CDR3 nucleotides: TGTGCCAGCAGCTTAGGACGCGTTAATCAGCCCCAGCATTTT. It specifies CASSLGRVNQPQHF.

In the case of this clone: Different DNA sequences within this sample yield the same CDR3. The chain carries TRBV6-1 and TRBJ1-3; D may be TRBD1 (5 bases). Germline V gene lookup returns CDR1 MNHNS and CDR2 SASEGT. Trimming took 4 bases from V and 4 from J, leaving 14 bases between them. This CDR3 has 15 amino acids. CDR3 protein: CASSGEGRGGNTIYF. CDR3 sequence (DNA): TGTGCCAGCAGTGGCGAGGGGCGCGGGGGAAACACCATATATTTT.

The chain employs TRBV27 and TRBJ1-3; the D gene is possibly TRBD1 (5 bases). The germline V gene encodes CDR1 MNHEY and CDR2 SMNVEV (reference sequence). This CDR3 is built from 14 residues. The ends were cut back, 6 bases at V and 0 bases at J, with 9 bases in the middle. CDR3 DNA sequence: TGTGCCAGCAGGGCAGGGCGCTCTGGAAACACCATATATTTT. This translates into CASRAGRSGNTIYF.

The chain links TRBV5-8 to TRBJ1-6; D unresolved. The germline V gene has CDR1 SGHTS and CDR2 YDEGEE. V was trimmed by 0 bases and J by 7 bases, leaving 5 bases between them. The CDR3 is 13 amino acids. The CDR3 DNA reads as TGTGCCAGCAGCTTGGGGCTAAATTCACCCCTCCACTTT. Protein: CASSLGLNSPLHF.

V gene TRBV19 combines with J gene TRBJ2-4; 9 bases match TRBD2. The J segment lost 5 bases and the V segment lost 6 bases, leaving 11 bases of the junction unmatched. The CDR3 runs 16 residues. Germline-derived CDR1 and CDR2 are LNHDA and SQIVND (reference sequence). CDR3 bases: TGTGCCAGTAGAAAAGGGCTTAGCGGGAGCCAAAACATTCAGTACTTC. It translates to CASRKGLSGSQNIQYF.

This rearrangement joins TRBV6-5 to TRBJ1-6, with D unclear. Germline V gives CDR1 MNHEY, CDR2 SVGAGI. The CDR3 spans 13 residues. V was shortened by 5 bases and J by 14 bases, with 16 bases between the two germline ends. The CDR3 region is CASSRGPGETLHF. The CDR3 DNA reads TGTGCCAGCAGTCGCGGACCTGGGGAGACCCTCCACTTT.

This chain uses TRBV28 with TRBJ2-3; possibly TRBD1 or TRBD2 for D (5 bases each). The V end was cut by 6 bases, the J end by 0 bases, with 16 bases between. The CDR3 covers 16 residues. Looked up from germline, CDR1 is MDHEN and CDR2 is SYDVKM. The CDR3 bases are TGTGCCAGCAGCCCCAGGTGGGGCGGGAGCACAGATACGCAGTATTTT. It encodes CASSPRWGGSTDTQYF.

The chain uses TRBV4-1 and TRBJ2-5; TRBD2 is a possible D gene (6 bases). From germline, CDR1 is MGHRA and CDR2 YSYEKL. Between the trimmed V and J ends, which lost 8 bases and 2 bases, there was a span of 12 bases. This CDR3 contains 13 residues. CDR3 region: CASGGTRQETQYF. CDR3 DNA: TGCGCCAGCGGGGGGACGAGGCAAGAGACCCAGTACTTC.

The rearrangement uses TRBV7-9 and TRBJ1-1; TRBD1 might be the D (6 bases). The V end lost 2 bases, the J end lost 1 base, and 14 bases lay between the germline ends. Germline CDR1 and CDR2: SEHNR and FQNEAQ (reference sequence). This CDR3 has 16 amino acids. The DNA of the CDR3 is TGTGCCAGCAGCTTACCTTTCGGACAGTCGAACACTGAAGCTTTCTTT. Translating it yields CASSLPFGQSNTEAFF. The full variable domain, its missing parts supplied by reference TRBV7-9 and TRBJ1-1, is DTGVSQNPRHKITKRGQNVTFRCDPISEHNRLYWYRQTLGQGPEFLTYFQNEAQLEKSRLLSDRFSAERPKGSFSTLEIQRTEQGDSAMYLCASSLPFGQSNTEAFFGQGTRLTVV.

A few counts support this clone. V gene TRBV27 combines with J gene TRBJ2-7, with D maybe TRBD2 (6 bases). CDR3 length: 15 amino acids. Germline V gene lookup returns CDR1 MNHEY and CDR2 SMNVEV (reference sequence). The ends were cut back, 6 bases at V and 7 bases at J, with 22 bases in the middle. CDR3 region: CASSLYMGTPGEQYF. For the CDR3, the DNA is TGTGCCAGCAGCCTCTATATGGGGACTCCGGGAGAGCAGTACTTC.

V gene TRBV6-5 combines with J gene TRBJ2-1; no clear D gene. The CDR3 runs to 13 residues. Germline V gene data show CDR1 as MNHEY and CDR2 as SVGAGI. The germline V and J ends were trimmed by 2 bases and 5 bases, with 7 bases remaining between them. CDR3 region: CASSYGGDNEQFF. The CDR3 DNA is TGTGCCAGCAGTTACGGCGGTGACAATGAGCAGTTCTTC.

The chain joins TRBV11-2 to TRBJ1-1; no clear D. The CDR3 totals 11 residues. V was clipped by 10 bases and J by 8 bases, with 14 bases between them. Germline V CDR1 and CDR2: SGHAT, FQNNGV. The CDR3 here is CATLTPKEAFF. The CDR3 region has the DNA TGTGCCACCCTTACCCCAAAAGAAGCTTTCTTT.

The chain recombines TRBV5-8 with TRBJ2-3, with D perhaps matching TRBD2 (6 bases). The germline V and J ends were trimmed by 4 bases and 7 bases, with 19 bases remaining between them. The V gene's germline CDR1 is SGHTS and CDR2 YDEGEE. The CDR3 covers 15 residues. The chain's CDR3 is CASSARDGGFNTQYF. DNA of the CDR3: TGTGCCAGCAGCGCCCGGGACGGAGGGTTTAATACGCAGTATTTT.

V usage is TRBV15 and J usage is TRBJ1-3, with a tentative D call TRBD1 (6 bases). CDR1 LNHNV and CDR2 YYDKDF come from the germline V gene (reference sequence). The CDR3 runs 19 residues. The V and J ends lost 4 bases and 0 bases respectively, with 22 bases between them. The CDR3 DNA reads as TGTGCCACCAGCACCTTTTTCCTTCCGGGACACCTCTCTGGAAACACCATATATTTT. Its translation: CATSTFFLPGHLSGNTIYF.

The chain employs TRBV18 and TRBJ1-4; a possible D gene is TRBD1 (5 bases). This CDR3 spans 16 amino acids. V lost 2 bases to trimming and J lost 8 bases, with 18 bases between them. Germline V CDR1 and CDR2: KGHSH, LQKENI. For the CDR3, the DNA is TGTGCCAGCTCACCAGAGACAGCTTGGGAGGGAGAAAAACTGTTTTTT. Translation: CASSPETAWEGEKLFF.

The chain is built from TRBV10-2 and TRBJ2-5; D ambiguous. The germline V and J ends were trimmed by 2 bases and 11 bases, with 9 bases remaining between them. Germline V gene lookup returns CDR1 WSHSY and CDR2 SAAADI. The CDR3 has 11 residues. The CDR3 sequence is CASSEGPDQYF. For the CDR3, the DNA is TGCGCCAGCAGTGAGGGCCCGGATCAGTACTTC.

The chain couples TRBV4-1 to TRBJ2-5; 7 bases align to TRBD2. The ends lost 2 bases at V and 7 bases at J; junction bases unmatched: 13. The CDR3 extends over 16 amino acids. Germline values: CDR1 MGHRA, CDR2 YSYEKL. The CDR3 region is CASSQLPAGREGTQYF. The CDR3 DNA is TGCGCCAGCAGCCAACTCCCAGCGGGAAGAGAAGGGACCCAGTACTTC.

This clone turned up a few times. The chain links TRBV21-1 to TRBJ2-1. TRBV21-1 is shown as a pseudogene. CDR3 length: 9 amino acids. CDR3 in DNA: TGTGCCAGCAGCAACGCCCTGTTCTTC. Its translation is CASSNALFF.

The chain employs TRBV5-6 and TRBJ1-6; D ambiguous. The CDR3 has 13 residues. V gave up 4 bases and J gave up 9 bases, with 11 bases separating them. Germline-derived CDR1 and CDR2 are SGHDT and YYEEEE. The CDR3 nucleotides are TGTGCCAGCAGCCCCCTTAGGAGTTCACCCCTCCACTTT. It codes for CASSPLRSSPLHF.

V and J are TRBV5-6 and TRBJ2-1, with 10 bases that match TRBD2. CDR3 size: 16 residues. Trimming cost V 4 bases and J 4 bases; bases outside gene matches: 8. Germline V gives CDR1 SGHDT, CDR2 YYEEEE. The CDR3 loop is CASSPPGLAEYNEQFF. The CDR3 DNA follows: TGTGCCAGCAGCCCACCCGGACTAGCGGAGTACAATGAGCAGTTCTTC. Complete variable domain (other parts from reference TRBV5-6 and TRBJ2-1): DAGVTQSPTHLIKTRGQQVTLRCSPKSGHDTVSWYQQALGQGPQFIFQYYEEEERQRGNFPDRFSGHQFPNYSSELNVNALLLGDSALYLCASSPPGLAEYNEQFFGPGTRLTVL.

The chain couples TRBV29-1 to TRBJ2-2, with D uncertain. The germline CDR1 and CDR2 sequences are SQVTM and ANQGSEA. The V gene lost 4 bases and the J gene lost 0 bases, with 6 bases spanning the gap. There are 13 residues in the CDR3. CDR3 residues: CSVAPPNTGELFF. In nucleotides, the CDR3 is TGCAGCGTTGCACCTCCGAACACCGGGGAGCTGTTTTTT.

The chain recombines TRBV6-5 with TRBJ2-7; no reliable D call. The CDR3 is 10 residues long. Trimming removed 10 bases at V and 0 bases at J, with 4 bases between. From germline, CDR1 is MNHEY and CDR2 SVGAGI. CDR3 sequence (DNA): TGTGCCACCTTCTCCTACGAGCAGTACTTC. Amino acid sequence: CATFSYEQYF.